This T cell receptor beta chain was profiled in a study of Ad26.COV2.S vaccination and SARS-CoV-2 variants. Study-wide background: Doses of Ad26.COV2.S were injected into muscle once or twice, 56 days apart.

This table comes from immunoSEQ multiplex PCR, and its TCRdb copy is limited to in-frame clones, with some not included. The repertoire holds about 330,000 clones, with about nine tenths as singletons. The treatment was: over 15 received Ad26.COV2.S at low or high dose, single or two shots; roughly five received placebo; per-sample allocation not given. The samples date from day 63 after the first vaccine or placebo injection. Wuhan-strain SARS-CoV-2 spike was expressed by the Ad26 vector that made up the vaccine. CDR1 is WNHNN, CDR2 SYGVQD, per germline (reference sequence). Trimming shortened V by 0 bases and J by 6 bases, and 17 bases separated the two germline ends. This CDR3 is 16 amino acids long.

V and J are TRBV10-1 and TRBJ1-1; D is uncertain. This clonotype was sampled from a person aged 18-65 years who received the Ad26.COV2.S COVID-19 vaccine or a placebo. Sequencing was performed on peripheral blood, taken in a trial of Ad26.COV2.S vaccine versus placebo. The CDR3, as DNA: TGCGCCAGCAGTGAGTCTTCTGTAACATCTCGCTCTGAAGCTTTCTTT. It yields the protein CASSESSVTSRSEAFF.